These 32 T cell receptor beta chains were sequenced from one sample in a study of shared clonotypes between healthy human individuals. Clones were sequenced by immunoSEQ multiplex PCR, and TCRdb holds only the in-frame ones, with some missing. The data contain 110,000 or so clones, under 70% of them singletons. The sample consisted of memory CD8+ T cells sorted from blood. Specified subset: CD45RO+ cells pooled with CCR7-negative TemRA cells. The receptors shown here come from a woman aged 25 to 45 in good health.

J is TRBJ2-7 and V is TRBV7-6; the D is unclear. Germline CDR1 and CDR2: SGHVS and FNYEAQ. CDR3 size: 11 residues. Trimming left V 5 bases short and J 2 bases short, with 4 bases between. CDR3 nucleotides: TGTGCCAGCAGCGCAACCTACGAGCAGTACTTC. Translation gives CASSATYEQYF.

At least ten counts were recorded for this clone. This sequence joins TRBV28 and TRBJ2-3; TRBD2 aligns across 14 bases. V lost 5 bases, J lost 9 bases, and 7 bases stayed unmatched. The CDR3 is 15 residues long. Germline V gene lookup returns CDR1 MDHEN and CDR2 SYDVKM. In nucleotides, the CDR3 is TGTGCCAGCAGTACGACGGGACTAGCGGGAGAAACGCAGTATTTT. Its translation: CASSTTGLAGETQYF.

This chain uses TRBV7-9 with TRBJ2-6; 7 bases agree with TRBD1. The CDR3 covers 17 residues. Trimming at V came to 1 base and at J to 0 bases, leaving 3 bases not matched to a gene. Germline V CDR1 and CDR2: SEHNR, FQNEAQ (reference sequence). The CDR3, as DNA: TGTGCCAGCAGCTTAGGACAGGGAGTCTCTGGGGCCAACGTCCTGACTTTC. Its protein product is CASSLGQGVSGANVLTF.

The chain uses TRBV11-2 and TRBJ2-5; D is undetermined. The J call may be incorrect, as the DNA end agrees better with TRBJ2-7. Germline CDR1 is SGHAT and CDR2 is FQNNGV. The CDR3 runs 12 residues. This CDR3 is CASSLSPYEQYF. The DNA for the CDR3 is TGTGCCAGCAGCCTCTCCCCCTACGAGCAGTACTTC.

The V call is TRBV6-4, the J call TRBJ2-3, with 9 bases aligning to TRBD2. CDR1 MRHNA and CDR2 SNTAGT come from the germline V gene. The CDR3 covers 14 residues. V was clipped by 3 bases and J by 3 bases; unmatched bases: 1. CDR3 sequence reads: CASSEAGGTDTQYF. CDR3 nucleotide sequence: TGTGCCAGCAGTGAGGCGGGAGGGACAGATACGCAGTATTTT.

V and J are TRBV10-1 and TRBJ2-7, with no clear D. The CDR3 sequence is 13 residues long. V lost 5 bases, J lost 3 bases, and 11 bases lay in between. Germline V lookup: CDR1 WNHNN, CDR2 SYGVQD (reference sequence). CDR3 in DNA: TGCGCCAGCAGTCCAGCCCCGGACTACGAGCAGTACTTC. Its protein product is CASSPAPDYEQYF.

V gene TRBV9 combines with J gene TRBJ2-7; D not certain. Germline lookup yields CDR1 SGDLS and CDR2 YYNGEE. The CDR3 contains 14 residues. The V end was cut by 0 bases, the J end by 3 bases, with 10 bases between. In nucleotides, the CDR3 is TGTGCCAGCAGCGTAGATGCCGAGAGCTACGAGCAGTACTTC. This codes for CASSVDAESYEQYF.

This clone has a handful of counts. The CDR3 is CSSIPQYTEAFF. CDR3 sequence (DNA): TGCAGTTCTATTCCCCAGTACACTGAAGCTTTCTTT. The chain carries TRBV29-1 and TRBJ1-1, with D hard to call. In germline, CDR1 is SQVTM, CDR2 ANQGSEA. The CDR3 length is 12 residues.

This clone was observed at least ten times. The chain combines TRBV6-1 with TRBJ2-1, with D maybe TRBD1 (5 bases). The germline V gene has CDR1 MNHNS and CDR2 SASEGT. Between the trimmed V and J ends, which lost 5 bases and 6 bases, there was a span of 11 bases. The CDR3 totals 13 residues. The CDR3 region is CASSSYRPNEQFF. In nucleotides, the CDR3 is TGTGCCAGCAGTTCCTACAGGCCCAATGAGCAGTTCTTC.

The rearrangement uses TRBV18 and TRBJ2-1, with TRBD2 matching over 10 bases. Germline CDR1 is KGHSH and CDR2 is LQKENI. The ends lost 2 bases at V and 0 bases at J; junction bases unmatched: 1. The CDR3 length is 16 residues. The DNA of the CDR3 is TGTGCCAGCTCACCATCTAGCGGGAGCTCCTACAATGAGCAGTTCTTC. Translating it yields CASSPSSGSSYNEQFF.

The rearrangement uses TRBV9 and TRBJ2-5; D not certain. The CDR3 extends over 16 amino acids. Germline lookup yields CDR1 SGDLS and CDR2 YYNGEE. The ends were cut back, 0 bases at V and 1 base at J, with 13 bases in the middle. The CDR3: CASSVALDALQETQYF. Here the CDR3 DNA reads TGTGCCAGCAGCGTAGCTCTGGACGCACTCCAAGAGACCCAGTACTTC.

This clone has ten or more counts. The rearrangement links TRBV9 to TRBJ2-7, with D maybe TRBD1 (6 bases). Per the germline V gene, CDR1 is SGDLS and CDR2 is YYNGEE. The CDR3 covers 14 residues. V gave up 4 bases and J gave up 5 bases, with 16 bases separating them. For the CDR3, the DNA is TGTGCCAGCAGCCCCTCTGACAGGTCCCACGAGCAGTACTTC. It encodes CASSPSDRSHEQYF.

This clone was recorded once. A clone one base away is much larger, so this may be a read error. In the same sample, other DNA sequences code for this CDR3. The rearrangement links TRBV9 to TRBJ2-7; 8 bases agree with TRBD1. The CDR3 runs to 15 residues. The germline V gene encodes CDR1 SGDLS and CDR2 YYNGEE. The CDR3 spells CARSSTGQGASEQYF. CDR3 DNA: TGTGCCAGAAGCTCTACAGGGCAGGGGGCTTCCGAGCAGTATTTC.

The V gene is TRBV10-3, the J gene TRBJ1-1, with 8 bases that match TRBD1. The trim removed 4 bases at V and 2 bases at J, leaving 9 bases unmatched. Germline CDR1 reads ENHRY; CDR2 reads SYGVKD. CDR3 length: 16 residues. The CDR3 DNA sequence: TGTGCCATCAGTGCCAGAAGGACAGGGTTCAACACTGAAGCTTTCTTT. As protein: CAISARRTGFNTEAFF.

The chain recombines TRBV6-1 with TRBJ1-1; D remains ambiguous. The CDR3 is made up of 15 amino acids. The germline V gene has CDR1 MNHNS and CDR2 SASEGT. Trimming shortened V by 0 bases and J by 11 bases, and 19 bases separated the two germline ends. The CDR3 sequence is CASSEAGRGGRRAFF. CDR3 nucleotides: TGTGCCAGCAGTGAAGCCGGGCGGGGAGGGCGGCGGGCTTTCTTT.

In its sample, this clone was seen a few times. The V gene is TRBV9, the J gene TRBJ2-7, with D possibly matching TRBD1 (5 bases). The germline gives CDR1 SGDLS, CDR2 YYNGEE. V was trimmed by 4 bases and J by 0 bases, leaving 11 bases between them. The CDR3 covers 14 residues. As DNA, the CDR3 is TGTGCCAGCAGCCCCCGACAGAGCTCCTACGAGCAGTACTTC. Its protein is CASSPRQSSYEQYF.

The rearrangement links TRBV5-6 to TRBJ2-1; TRBD2 matches 9 bases. The length of the CDR3 is 12 residues. The germline CDR1 and CDR2 sequences are SGHDT and YYEEEE. Germline trimming cut 6 bases from V and 9 bases from J; bases unmatched to any gene: 4. CDR3 nucleotides: TGTGCCAGCACTAGCGGGATTGGTGAGCAGTTCTTC. The encoded protein is CASTSGIGEQFF.

V is TRBV6-6 and J is TRBJ1-5; tentative D call: TRBD1 (6 bases). V was cut by 4 bases and J by 4 bases, with 14 bases left in between. Germline assignment: CDR1 MNHNY and CDR2 SVGAGI (reference sequence). The CDR3 consists of 15 residues. The DNA of the CDR3 is TGTGCCAGCAGTTCTACGACAGGAGGGAATCAGCCCCAGCATTTT. It translates to CASSSTTGGNQPQHF.

The table lists this clone with a few counts. The chain uses TRBV27 and TRBJ1-2, with D possibly TRBD1 on 6 matching bases. Per the germline V gene, CDR1 is MNHEY and CDR2 is SMNVEV (reference sequence). The CDR3 sequence is 14 residues long. V lost 3 bases and J lost 4, with 12 bases in between. The CDR3 nucleotides are TGTGCCAGCAGTTTTGCCGGGGGCAGCTATGGCTACACCTTC. Translated, it gives CASSFAGGSYGYTF.

In nucleotides, the CDR3 is TGTGCCAGCAGCCCCGGGGGGAACACTGAAGCTTTCTTT. Amino acids: CASSPGGNTEAFF. The chain carries TRBV9 and TRBJ1-1; D is possibly TRBD1 (5 bases). The germline gives CDR1 SGDLS, CDR2 YYNGEE. V dropped 4 bases and J dropped 1 base, with 8 bases sitting between them. The CDR3 extends over 13 amino acids.

The chain employs TRBV29-1 and TRBJ1-1; D gene uncertain. This CDR3 contains 13 residues. CDR1 is SQVTM, CDR2 ANQGSEA, per germline. Trimming shortened V by 4 bases and J by 0 bases, and 9 bases separated the two germline ends. CDR3 residues: CSVGWTMNTEAFF. The CDR3 bases are TGCAGCGTTGGGTGGACGATGAACACTGAAGCTTTCTTT.

This rearrangement joins TRBV5-5 to TRBJ1-4, with D maybe TRBD1 (5 bases). Germline V gene sequence: CDR1 SGHKS, CDR2 YYEKEE (reference sequence). Trimming left V 3 bases short and J 4 bases short, with 10 bases between. The CDR3 length is 14 residues. The CDR3 sequence: CASSYDSLNEKLFF. In DNA form, the CDR3 reads TGTGCCAGCAGCTACGACAGCCTTAATGAAAAACTGTTTTTT.

The chain has TRBV28 and TRBJ2-7, with TRBD1 matching 8 bases. The CDR3 loop spans 14 amino acids. The germline V gene encodes CDR1 MDHEN and CDR2 SYDVKM. The ends lost 5 bases at V and 2 bases at J; junction bases unmatched: 5. DNA for the CDR3: TGTGCCAGCAGTCCGACAGGGGTTACCTACGAGCAGTACTTC. It translates to CASSPTGVTYEQYF.

The chain has TRBV6-6 and TRBJ2-4; a possible D gene is TRBD1 (6 bases). V dropped 2 bases and J dropped 7 bases, with 15 bases sitting between them. Germline lookup yields CDR1 MNHNY and CDR2 SVGAGI (reference sequence). The CDR3 has 15 amino acids. CDR3 in DNA: TGTGCCAGCAGTTACGTGGGGGCCCGGCCGAACATTCAGTACTTC. This codes for CASSYVGARPNIQYF.

V usage is TRBV10-3 and J usage is TRBJ1-1, with D uncertain. Trimming left V 2 bases short and J 2 bases short, with 12 bases between. CDR3 length: 15 amino acids. Per germline, CDR1 ENHRY and CDR2 SYGVKD. CDR3: CAISEGPRSNTEAFF. CDR3 nucleotides: TGTGCCATCAGTGAGGGGCCCCGCTCCAACACTGAAGCTTTCTTT.

This clone was seen only a few times. The gene calls are TRBV9 and TRBJ2-7; a possible D gene is TRBD1 (6 bases). The germline V gene encodes CDR1 SGDLS and CDR2 YYNGEE. The CDR3 has 15 amino acids. V gave up 1 base and J gave up 7 bases, with 18 bases separating them. CDR3 protein: CASSVCRGKLREQYF. Here the CDR3 DNA reads TGTGCCAGCAGCGTATGCAGGGGAAAACTGAGGGAGCAGTACTTC.

This chain uses TRBV28 with TRBJ1-1; D is ambiguous. This CDR3 has 16 residues. Looked up from germline, CDR1 is MDHEN and CDR2 is SYDVKM. Trimming pared 5 bases from V and 3 bases from J, leaving 19 bases between. For the CDR3, the DNA is TGTGCCAGCAGTCCGACTAGACTGGGCCGAGACACTGAAGCTTTCTTT. It is translated as CASSPTRLGRDTEAFF.

The chain joins TRBV28 to TRBJ2-5; no clear D gene. Germline assignment: CDR1 MDHEN and CDR2 SYDVKM. Trimming removed 3 bases at V and 2 bases at J, with 13 bases between. The CDR3 has 15 residues. CDR3 coding DNA: TGTGCCAGCAGTTTTTTATTTGGCTTACAAGAGACCCAGTACTTC. This codes for CASSFLFGLQETQYF. The full variable domain, its missing parts supplied by reference TRBV28 and TRBJ2-5, is DVKVTQSSRYLVKRTGEKVFLECVQDMDHENMFWYRQDPGLGLRLIYFSYDVKMKEKGDIPEGYSVSREKKERFSLILESASTNQTSMYLCASSFLFGLQETQYFGPGTRLLVL.

The chain couples TRBV7-2 to TRBJ1-1, with 8 bases fitting TRBD1. Germline loops: CDR1 SGHTA, CDR2 FQGNSA. The CDR3 consists of 14 residues. After removal of 8 bases from V and 1 base from J, the junction contained 6 bases not matched to a gene. The CDR3 sequence: CASRQGRKNTEAFF. The CDR3 nucleotides read TGTGCCAGCCGACAGGGGCGGAAGAACACTGAAGCTTTCTTT.

V usage is TRBV7-6 and J usage is TRBJ1-5, with a tentative D call TRBD1 (5 bases). The CDR3 covers 14 residues. Trimming shortened V by 1 base and J by 6 bases, and 10 bases separated the two germline ends. Germline V CDR1 and CDR2: SGHVS, FNYEAQ. The CDR3, as DNA: TGTGCCAGCAGCTTAGGCCTAGGGGTTCAGCCCCAGCATTTT. Translating it yields CASSLGLGVQPQHF.

The rearrangement links TRBV28 to TRBJ1-5; D remains ambiguous. The V gene lost 8 bases and the J gene lost 0 bases, with 14 bases spanning the gap. This CDR3 spans 15 amino acids. CDR1 and CDR2 (germline): MDHEN, SYDVKM. CDR3 DNA: TGTGCCAGCGTACGGGGTTCTTATAGCAATCAGCCCCAGCATTTT. Residues: CASVRGSYSNQPQHF.

The chain uses TRBV4-1 and TRBJ2-3; D possibly corresponds to TRBD2 (6 bases). This CDR3 has 15 amino acids. The V end was cut by 3 bases, the J end by 2 bases, with 12 bases between. Germline V gene lookup returns CDR1 MGHRA and CDR2 YSYEKL. The CDR3 reads CASSHRDWSTDTQYF. The DNA of the CDR3 is TGCGCCAGCAGCCACCGGGACTGGTCCACAGATACGCAGTATTTT.